Below, 29 T cell receptor beta chains from the same sample are listed, as sequenced in a study of low-dose radiotherapy and immunotherapy resistance in tumors. First-strand cDNA relied on TRAV- and TRBV-specific primers spanning alpha and beta chains. PCR amplification of the TCRs was performed with Phusion for 20 to 25 PCR cycles, and it relied on a constant-region primer together with a V-primer adapter. TCRdb re-analysed the reads in MiXCR, keeping a single row per CDR3 protein. In the table there are tens of thousands of distinct CDR3 sequences, around 17% of which are singletons. The time point here: after trial treatment. The treatment is: LDRT plus nivolumab, ipilimumab, low-dose cyclophosphamide and aspirin (RACIN trial). The starting material was PBMCs, obtained after low-dose radiotherapy plus immunotherapy. The receptor source for this set is a male donor with prostate cancer.

This clonotype was found many times. The chain is built from TRBV28 and TRBJ2-7; 10 bases align to TRBD1. Germline lookup yields CDR1 MDHEN and CDR2 SYDVKM. Unmatched junction bases numbered 3, after V lost 5 bases and J lost 2 bases. The CDR3 contains 14 residues. CDR3 region: CASSPGTGAYEQYF. The CDR3 coding sequence is TGTGCCAGCAGTCCCGGGACAGGGGCCTACGAGCAGTACTTC.

The table lists this clonotype with many counts. The rearrangement joins TRBV20-1 to TRBJ1-2; TRBD1 might be the D (5 bases). Germline CDR1 DFQATT, CDR2 SNEGSKA (reference sequence). Trimming cost V 4 bases and J 0 bases, with 9 bases left between them. This CDR3 has 13 amino acids. The CDR3 sequence is CSATDSPNYGYTF. CDR3 DNA sequence: TGCAGTGCTACAGACAGTCCTAACTATGGCTACACCTTC.

J is TRBJ2-1 and V is TRBV4-1; maybe TRBD2 (6 bases). Looked up from germline, CDR1 is MGHRA and CDR2 is YSYEKL. V dropped 7 bases and J dropped 8 bases, with 12 bases sitting between them. The CDR3 extends over 12 amino acids. The chain's CDR3 is CASTGESDEQFF. CDR3 bases: TGCGCCAGCACGGGGGAATCCGATGAGCAGTTCTTC.

Many counts were recorded for this clonotype. J is TRBJ1-5 and V is TRBV7-8, with 9 bases fitting TRBD1. CDR1 and CDR2 from the germline V gene are SGHVS and FQNEAQ. The CDR3 has 16 residues. The V segment lost 4 bases and the J segment 0 bases; nucleotides outside the gene matches: 4. This CDR3 reads CASSSQGAYSNQPQHF. Written as DNA, the CDR3 is TGTGCCAGCAGCTCACAGGGGGCCTATAGCAATCAGCCCCAGCATTTT.

At least ten counts were recorded for this clonotype. The genes are TRBV2 and TRBJ2-1, with D possibly being TRBD2 (6 bases). V dropped 7 bases and J dropped 5 bases, with 12 bases sitting between them. This CDR3 comprises 13 residues. Germline V gene data show CDR1 as SNHLY and CDR2 as FYNNEI. The CDR3 nucleotides are TGTGCCAGCAAGGAGGGCCTCAACAATGAGCAGTTCTTC. Encoded protein: CASKEGLNNEQFF.

About this clonotype: This could be a read error, since a much larger clone is one nucleotide away. The chain links TRBV2 to TRBJ2-7; 9 bases are a match to TRBD1. The germline CDR1 and CDR2 sequences are SNHLY and FYNNEI. This CDR3 is 15 amino acids long. The CDR3 DNA reads as TGTCCCAGCAGTGGGACAGGGCGGTCCGCCTACGAGCAGTACTTC. Protein product: CPSSGTGRSAYEQYF.

On this clonotype itself: This likely traces to a read error, being one base from a far larger clone. This sequence joins TRBV5-3 and TRBJ2-7, with D uncertain. TRBV5-3 is an open reading frame whose function is uncertain. This CDR3 comprises 16 residues. The ends were cut back, 8 bases at V and 5 bases at J, with 26 bases in the middle. The CDR3 protein is CASSRRISLDPHEQYF. The CDR3 coding sequence is TGTGCCAGCAGTCGGCGAATAAGTCTAGATCCCCACGAGCAGTACTTC.

Ten or more counts support this clonotype. The CDR3: CSAPPGLVGNEQFF. The CDR3 DNA reads as TGCAGTGCCCCACCGGGACTAGTAGGTAATGAGCAGTTCTTC. The chain links TRBV20-1 to TRBJ2-1; 8 nucleotides match TRBD2. The V gene's germline CDR1 is DFQATT and CDR2 SNEGSKA (reference sequence). V gave up 6 bases and J gave up 7 bases; unmatched junction bases: 11. The CDR3 has 14 residues.

This clonotype has a count of ten or more. The J gene is TRBJ2-1, the V gene TRBV5-4; TRBD2 agrees at 13 bases. CDR1 is SGHNT and CDR2 is YYREEE in the germline V gene (reference sequence). The CDR3 has 16 residues. Unmatched junction bases numbered 6, after V lost 1 base and J lost 8 bases. The DNA of the CDR3 is TGTGCCAGCAGCTTGACTAGCGGGAGGGCTTACGATGAGCAGTTCTTC. Amino acid sequence: CASSLTSGRAYDEQFF.

This clonotype occurred many times. The chain is built from TRBV7-6 and TRBJ2-1; TRBD2 agrees at 12 bases. Germline CDR1 SGHVS, CDR2 FNYEAQ. The CDR3 has 15 amino acids. V dropped 4 bases and J dropped 7; count of bases not matched to a gene: 5. The CDR3 DNA reads TGTGCCAGCAGCTCGCGACTAGCGGGAGTAAATGAGCAGTTCTTC. This codes for CASSSRLAGVNEQFF.

The rearrangement links TRBV28 to TRBJ2-7; D unclear. CDR3 length: 10 amino acids. CDR1 is MDHEN and CDR2 is SYDVKM in the germline V gene. V was trimmed by 5 bases and J by 4 bases, leaving 3 bases between them. The CDR3 nucleotides read TGTGCCAGCAGTACATACGAGCAGTACTTC. The encoded protein is CASSTYEQYF.

Comment on this clonotype: The DNA is left out, because the CDR3 cannot be placed on it with certainty; the CDR3 is given as TCRdb lists it. The V call is TRBV5-6, the J call TRBJ2-1; the DNA was not used to check the table's D call, TRBD1. Germline V gene data show CDR1 as SGHDT and CDR2 as YYEEEE. The CDR3 contains 23 residues when both ends are counted. CDR3 loop: CASSFYICSARGPVASSYNEQFF.

A word on this clonotype: Only one base separates this from a far larger clonotype, so it likely reflects a read error. The chain has TRBV5-8 and TRBJ2-7; 7 bases are shared with TRBD1. This CDR3 is built from 14 residues. The V gene's germline CDR1 is SGHTS and CDR2 YDEGEE. V lost 0 bases and J lost 7; bases outside the gene matches: 7. CDR3 DNA sequence: TGTGCCAGCAGCTTGGCCGGGACAGACAATGAGCAGTACTTC. This gives the protein CASSLAGTDNEQYF.

This clonotype was detected many times. The V and J genes are TRBV20-1 and TRBJ2-5; a possible D gene is TRBD1 (6 bases). Trimming took off 3 bases at V and 1 base at J, with 12 bases between the two ends. This CDR3 has 14 residues. Germline V lookup: CDR1 DFQATT, CDR2 SNEGSKA (reference sequence). The CDR3 DNA is TGCAGTGCTAGCCCCACAGGGATCCAAGAGACCCAGTACTTC. It codes for CSASPTGIQETQYF.

As concerns this clonotype: Only one base separates this from a far larger clonotype, so it likely reflects a read error. The chain recombines TRBV4-3 with TRBJ2-1, with D possibly TRBD2 on 6 matching bases. This CDR3 spans 16 amino acids. Germline V gives CDR1 LGHNA, CDR2 YSLEER. The CDR3 DNA sequence: TGCGCCAGCAGCCAAGATCGAGGGAGGCGCTACAATGAGCGGTTCTTC. This encodes CASSQDRGRRYNERFF.

This clonotype showed up many times. This sequence may be a read error, since a much larger clone differs from it by one base. The V gene is TRBV3-1, the J gene TRBJ2-7; D not certain. CDR1 and CDR2 (germline): LGHDT, YNNKEL (reference sequence). V gave up 2 bases and J gave up 3 bases, with 2 bases separating them. CDR3 length: 11 amino acids. This chain's CDR3 is CASSQNYEQYF. The CDR3, as DNA: TGTGCCAGCAGCCAAAACTACGAGCAGTACTTC.

The chain combines TRBV28 with TRBJ2-7; D is tentatively TRBD1 or TRBD2 (5 bases each). V was trimmed by 5 bases and J by 2 bases, leaving 10 bases between them. The CDR3 length is 13 residues. Per the germline V gene, CDR1 is MDHEN and CDR2 is SYDVKM. DNA for the CDR3: TGTGCCAGCAGTCGGGACGTCGCCTACGAGCAGTACTTC. Translated: CASSRDVAYEQYF.

This clonotype came up many times. V is TRBV7-9 and J is TRBJ2-7; no definite D call. V lost 1 base and J lost 3, with 10 bases in between. CDR3 length: 14 residues. Germline assignment: CDR1 SEHNR and CDR2 FQNEAQ (reference sequence). The CDR3 DNA reads as TGTGCCAGCAGCTTAGATCTGAGCGTCTACGAGCAGTACTTC. Encoded protein: CASSLDLSVYEQYF.

This clonotype was found many times. The rearrangement uses TRBV28 and TRBJ2-4; perhaps TRBD1 as D (6 bases). The CDR3 runs to 15 residues. Germline CDR1 reads MDHEN; CDR2 reads SYDVKM. Between the trimmed V and J ends, which lost 3 bases and 0 bases, there was a span of 9 bases. DNA for the CDR3: TGTGCCAGCAGTTTCAGGGGACCAGCCAAAAACATTCAGTACTTC. It encodes CASSFRGPAKNIQYF.

This clonotype was counted many times. The rearrangement uses TRBV27 and TRBJ2-5; TRBD2 matches 13 bases. CDR1 is MNHEY and CDR2 is SMNVEV in the germline V gene (reference sequence). The CDR3 loop spans 18 amino acids. The J segment lost 6 bases and the V segment lost 4 bases, leaving 14 bases of the junction unmatched. The CDR3 reads CASSSTGTSGMGRKTQYF. CDR3 in DNA: TGTGCCAGCAGTTCAACCGGGACTAGCGGGATGGGTCGGAAGACCCAGTACTTC.

This clonotype was seen at least ten times. The chain couples TRBV20-1 to TRBJ2-7; 7 bases agree with TRBD1. With V trimmed by 6 bases and J by 3 bases, 14 bases remained unmatched. The CDR3 has 15 amino acids. Germline CDR1 is DFQATT and CDR2 is SNEGSKA (reference sequence). The CDR3 loop is CSAQPRTGILYEQYF. The CDR3 DNA reads TGCAGTGCCCAACCTCGGACAGGCATCCTCTACGAGCAGTACTTC.

The chain couples TRBV11-2 to TRBJ2-7; 10 bases are a match to TRBD2. The CDR3 contains 15 residues. V trimming: 5 bases; J trimming: 3 bases; junction bases outside the gene matches: 7. From germline, CDR1 is SGHAT and CDR2 FQNNGV. The CDR3: CASSHRTSGNYEQYF. DNA for the CDR3: TGTGCCAGCAGCCACCGGACTAGCGGAAACTACGAGCAGTACTTC.

The sample holds a few counts of this clonotype. The V gene is TRBV20-1, the J gene TRBJ1-1; 10 bases match TRBD1. The CDR3 runs 15 residues. The V gene end was trimmed by 5 bases and the J gene end by 5 bases; junction bases not matched to a gene: 11. In germline, CDR1 is DFQATT, CDR2 SNEGSKA (reference sequence). The CDR3 bases are TGCAGTGCTCCGACAGGGGGCTCGTACGGTACTGAAGCTTTCTTT. The encoded protein is CSAPTGGSYGTEAFF.

This clonotype was counted at least ten times. This chain uses TRBV20-1 with TRBJ2-7; the D gene is possibly TRBD1 (6 bases). The CDR3 is 11 amino acids. The germline V gene has CDR1 DFQATT and CDR2 SNEGSKA (reference sequence). V was pared by 2 bases and J by 5 bases, with 7 bases between. Written as DNA, the CDR3 is TGCAGTGCTAGACAGGGGAACGAGCAGTACTTC. Its translation: CSARQGNEQYF.

The table lists this clonotype with many counts. The CDR3 spells CASSKGPSYEQYF. The CDR3 nucleotides are TGTGCCAGCAGCAAGGGACCGTCCTACGAGCAGTACTTC. The chain employs TRBV11-2 and TRBJ2-7; D could derive from TRBD1 or TRBD2 (5 bases each). Per germline, CDR1 SGHAT and CDR2 FQNNGV. V shed 5 bases and J shed 1 base, with 9 bases lying between them. The CDR3 contains 13 residues.

There are many counts of this clonotype. In nucleotides, the CDR3 is TGTGCCAGCAGCCAAGTTAAGCGGGAAGACAATGAGCAGTTCTTC. Protein product: CASSQVKREDNEQFF. V and J are TRBV4-2 and TRBJ2-1; TRBD2 aligns across 7 bases. CDR1 LGHNA and CDR2 YNFKEQ come from the germline V gene. Trimming removed 1 base from V and 5 bases from J; junction bases left unmatched: 5. This CDR3 is built from 15 residues.

This clonotype showed up many times. The chain employs TRBV6-1 and TRBJ2-1; 11 bases are a match to TRBD2. Germline CDR1 reads MNHNS; CDR2 reads SASEGT. The CDR3 loop spans 16 amino acids. V dropped 4 bases and J dropped 10; count of bases not matched to a gene: 12. CDR3 region: CASSARLAGPGWEQFF. The CDR3 DNA sequence: TGTGCCAGCAGTGCCAGACTAGCGGGACCCGGATGGGAGCAGTTCTTC.

Worth noting for this clonotype: Mismatch with germline at one junction end may stem from a read error. This chain joins TRBV6-1 and TRBJ2-5; 7 positions match TRBD1. Germline lookup yields CDR1 MNHNS and CDR2 SASEGT. The length of the CDR3 is 14 residues. As DNA, the CDR3 is TGTGCCAGCAGGAACAGGGGCATGGGTGAGACCCAGAACTTC. As protein: CASRNRGMGETQNF.

This clonotype was seen ten or more times. CDR3 nucleotide sequence: TGTGCCAGCAGTCGACTTAGCGGGAGGATGAGCACAGATACGCAGTATTTT. Its translation is CASSRLSGRMSTDTQYF. The chain joins TRBV27 to TRBJ2-3; 10 bases agree with TRBD2. The CDR3 covers 17 residues. V dropped 5 bases and J dropped 0; count of bases not matched to a gene: 8. Per germline, CDR1 MNHEY and CDR2 SMNVEV (reference sequence).